The 21 T cell receptor beta chains listed next were all sequenced from one sample in a study of T cell responses to AZD1222 COVID-19 vaccine. Profiling relied on immunoSEQ multiplex PCR, and the TCRdb table lists in-frame clones only, not all of them. Among 100,000 to 150,000 clones listed, around 94% were seen once. The sample here was peripheral blood, taken on day 0 of AZD1222 vaccination. The receptors shown here come from an adult in good health.

The rearrangement links TRBV2 to TRBJ2-1; D remains unclear. The V and J ends lost 6 bases and 0 bases respectively, with 12 bases between them. This CDR3 comprises 15 residues. CDR1 and CDR2 (germline): SNHLY, FYNNEI. The CDR3 sequence is CASSGAGLSYNEQFF. The CDR3, as DNA: TGTGCCAGCAGCGGAGCAGGTCTCTCCTACAATGAGCAGTTCTTC.

This chain connects TRBV21-1 to TRBJ1-3. TRBV21-1 is shown as a pseudogene. This CDR3 comprises 16 residues. In nucleotides, the CDR3 is TGTGCCAGCGTCCCCCGGCGGCCGATCTCTGGAAACACCATATATTTT. This translates into CASVPRRPISGNTIYF.

The chain uses TRBV29-1 and TRBJ1-2; 8 nucleotides align to TRBD1. Germline V gives CDR1 SQVTM, CDR2 ANQGSEA. After removal of 4 bases from V and 2 bases from J, the junction contained 6 bases not matched to a gene. CDR3 length equals 14 residues. Written as DNA, the CDR3 is TGCAGCGTTGCTAAGGACAGGGCGAACTATGGCTACACCTTC. Amino acid sequence: CSVAKDRANYGYTF.

This clone was picked up one time. The chain couples TRBV2 to TRBJ2-3; D is possibly TRBD1 or TRBD2 (5 bases each). The CDR3 is made up of 14 amino acids. The V end lost 6 bases, the J end lost 5 bases, and 15 bases lay between the germline ends. CDR1 is SNHLY, CDR2 FYNNEI, per germline. CDR3 sequence (DNA): TGTGCCAGCAGCGACCCAATGAGGGGAGATACGCAGTATTTT. Amino acids: CASSDPMRGDTQYF.

The V and J genes are TRBV10-3 and TRBJ2-7, with 8 bases lining up with TRBD1. Germline trimming cut 4 bases from V and 6 bases from J; bases unmatched to any gene: 17. CDR3 length: 17 amino acids. The V gene's germline CDR1 is ENHRY and CDR2 SYGVKD. CDR3 coding DNA: TGTGCCATCAGTGGCTGGACAGGGAATGCCCTTGATAGCGAGCAGTACTTC. It codes for CAISGWTGNALDSEQYF.

The V and J genes are TRBV6-5 and TRBJ2-7, with 7 bases identical to TRBD2. This CDR3 spans 13 amino acids. V gave up 8 bases and J gave up 4 bases; unmatched junction bases: 8. Per the germline V gene, CDR1 is MNHEY and CDR2 is SVGAGI. DNA for the CDR3: TGTGCCAGCCTGGCGGGAGTTGTTTACGAGCAGTACTTC. It yields the protein CASLAGVVYEQYF.

V is TRBV30 and J is TRBJ2-5, with 7 bases matching TRBD2. J was trimmed by 2 bases and V by 1 base; bases with no gene match: 4. Per the germline V gene, CDR1 is GTSNPN and CDR2 is SVGIG (reference sequence). CDR3 size: 14 residues. The CDR3 spells CAWSDLGGQETQYF. CDR3 DNA sequence: TGTGCCTGGAGTGACTTGGGGGGGCAAGAGACCCAGTACTTC.

This rearrangement joins TRBV7-2 to TRBJ2-7, with 9 bases that match TRBD2. Germline loops: CDR1 SGHTA, CDR2 FQGNSA. This CDR3 has 19 amino acids. Germline trimming cut 5 bases from V and 4 bases from J; bases unmatched to any gene: 21. DNA for the CDR3: TGTGCCAGCAGCCCTAAAGGGGCTAGCGGGACGGGGGTTCGGTACGAGCAGTACTTC. Encoded protein: CASSPKGASGTGVRYEQYF. Filled out from reference TRBV7-2 and TRBJ2-7, the complete variable domain reads GAGVSQSPSNKVTEKGKDVELRCDPISGHTALYWYRQSLGQGLEFLIYFQGNSAPDKSGLPSDRFSAERTGGSVSTLTIQRTQQEDSAVYLCASSPKGASGTGVRYEQYFGPGTRLTVT.

This rearrangement joins TRBV6-2 or TRBV6-3 to TRBJ1-3; no clear D gene. The ends were cut back, 4 bases at V and 2 bases at J, with 15 bases in the middle. In germline, CDR1 is MNHEY, CDR2 SVGEGT. The CDR3 totals 16 residues. DNA for the CDR3: TGTGCCAGCAGTTTTGGAAGGTCCCAAACTGGAAACACCATATATTTT. Encoded protein: CASSFGRSQTGNTIYF.

The J gene is TRBJ2-1, the V gene TRBV4-1; D not resolved. Per germline, CDR1 MGHRA and CDR2 YSYEKL. The CDR3 runs 15 residues. Trimming shortened V by 0 bases and J by 2 bases, and 8 bases separated the two germline ends. The CDR3, as DNA: TGCGCCAGCAGCCAAGATCAACTACCCTACAATGAGCAGTTCTTC. Its protein is CASSQDQLPYNEQFF.

The chain is built from TRBV2 and TRBJ1-2, with D perhaps matching TRBD1 (5 bases). Per the germline V gene, CDR1 is SNHLY and CDR2 is FYNNEI. The CDR3 loop spans 12 amino acids. Trimming removed 6 bases from V and 4 bases from J, with 9 bases in between. The CDR3 DNA reads TGTGCCAGCAGGGACATTACCTATGGCTACACCTTC. Translating gives CASRDITYGYTF.

This chain connects TRBV15 to TRBJ1-4, with D possibly matching TRBD1 (5 bases). Per the germline V gene, CDR1 is LNHNV and CDR2 is YYDKDF (reference sequence). Trimming left V 3 bases short and J 8 bases short, with 16 bases between. The CDR3 extends over 15 amino acids. Here the CDR3 DNA reads TGTGCCACCAGCAGTTCTCGGGGATCAGGGGAAAAACTGTTTTTT. It is translated as CATSSSRGSGEKLFF.

V and J are TRBV30 and TRBJ2-2; D might be TRBD1 or TRBD2, each matching 5 bases. Trimming took 3 bases from V and 6 from J, leaving 14 bases between them. The germline V gene has CDR1 GTSNPN and CDR2 SVGIG (reference sequence). The CDR3 is 14 amino acids. This CDR3 is CAWRGDHYAGELFF. The CDR3 bases are TGTGCCTGGAGGGGGGATCACTACGCCGGGGAGCTGTTTTTT.

The chain links TRBV27 to TRBJ2-2; no clear D gene. With 5 bases removed from V and 3 bases from J, the gap between germline ends came to 10 bases. Germline V gives CDR1 MNHEY, CDR2 SMNVEV (reference sequence). CDR3 length: 14 residues. The CDR3 nucleotides read TGTGCCAGCAGTACCGACCTGTACACCGGGGAGCTGTTTTTT. As protein: CASSTDLYTGELFF.

This chain connects TRBV10-1 to TRBJ2-1; 11 bases align to TRBD1. Trimming at V came to 2 bases and at J to 7 bases, leaving 4 bases not matched to a gene. Germline V gene sequence: CDR1 WNHNN, CDR2 SYGVQD (reference sequence). This CDR3 has 15 residues. CDR3 DNA: TGCGCCAGCAGTGAGGCCGGGACAGGGGGTAATGAGCAGTTCTTC. Protein sequence: CASSEAGTGGNEQFF.

This chain links TRBV6-2 or TRBV6-3 with TRBJ1-1; no clear D. Trimming stripped 2 bases from V and 4 bases from J, with 14 bases between. Germline values: CDR1 MNHEY, CDR2 SVGEGT. This CDR3 is 15 amino acids long. DNA of the CDR3: TGTGCCAGCAGTTACGGGGTGAACTGGGGCACTGAAGCTTTCTTT. Residues: CASSYGVNWGTEAFF.

This chain connects TRBV7-9 to TRBJ2-1; D is unclear. The CDR3 sequence is 16 residues long. CDR1 and CDR2 (germline): SEHNR, FQNEAQ (reference sequence). Trimming took 3 bases from V and 4 from J, leaving 16 bases between them. Here the CDR3 reads CASSFRSATAYNEQFF. As DNA, the CDR3 is TGTGCCAGCAGCTTTCGATCCGCCACGGCTTACAATGAGCAGTTCTTC.

The chain couples TRBV10-3 to TRBJ2-4; perhaps TRBD2 as D (5 bases). The CDR3 has 12 amino acids. V lost 2 bases and J lost 13, with 12 bases in between. Germline loops: CDR1 ENHRY, CDR2 SYGVKD. CDR3 residues: CAISEEGTGQYF. The CDR3 bases are TGTGCCATCAGTGAGGAGGGTACGGGGCAGTACTTC.

The chain combines TRBV3-1 (or the pseudogene TRBV3-2) with TRBJ2-7; TRBD1 matches 7 bases. The germline CDR1 and CDR2 sequences are LGHDT and YNNKEL (reference sequence). This CDR3 has 13 amino acids. The V segment lost 4 bases and the J segment 2 bases; nucleotides outside the gene matches: 2. In nucleotides, the CDR3 is TGTGCCAGCAGCCTCGGGACAGCCTACGAGCAGTACTTC. The encoded protein is CASSLGTAYEQYF.

V usage is TRBV15 and J usage is TRBJ1-2; D is possibly TRBD1 (5 bases). The CDR3 length is 14 residues. Trimming removed 0 bases from V and 7 bases from J, with 12 bases in between. Germline V gene data show CDR1 as LNHNV and CDR2 as YYDKDF (reference sequence). The CDR3 here is CATSREGELVGYTF. Written as DNA, the CDR3 is TGTGCCACCAGCAGAGAGGGGGAATTGGTTGGCTACACCTTC.

This chain joins TRBV13 and TRBJ2-7, with unresolved D. Germline V gene lookup returns CDR1 PRHDT and CDR2 FYEKMQ (reference sequence). CDR3 length: 14 amino acids. V gave up 0 bases and J gave up 6 bases, with 12 bases separating them. Here the CDR3 reads CASSLGKVAPEQYF. The CDR3 nucleotides read TGTGCCAGCAGCTTAGGGAAGGTAGCCCCCGAGCAGTACTTC.